The T cell receptor beta chain described here comes from a study of cytomegalovirus exposure and HLA in healthy donors. The count of this clone is one. The study ran its PCR with 60 Vbeta and 13 Jbeta primers. Original analysis: Later, an analysis found 75 million to 100 million unique TCR beta chains, and about 10 million of these were shared. This table comes from immunoSEQ multiplex PCR, and its TCRdb copy is limited to in-frame clones, with some not included. V and J calls and clone size are copied from that table; D and trimming were computed from the DNA. The data contain nearly 110,000 clones, more than 75% of them singletons. This CDR3 comprises 14 residues. CDR1 and CDR2 from the germline V gene are SGHRS and YFSETQ. Trimming stripped 5 bases from V and 0 bases from J, with 11 bases between.

Input material: PBMCs. This sequence originates from a woman aged 45-65 years in good health and CMV-seropositive. The genes are TRBV5-1 and TRBJ1-1, with a weak D call TRBD1 (5 bases). The CDR3 DNA sequence: TGCGCCAGCAGTCCAGGGCCCATGAACACTGAAGCTTTCTTT. It is translated as CASSPGPMNTEAFF.